The 4 T cell receptor beta chains listed next were all sequenced from one sample in a study of T-cell memory formation after mild COVID-19. TCRdb reanalysed the 5' RACE reads using MiXCR and keeps one entry per CDR3 protein. This sample has about 350,000 distinct CDR3 sequences, with approximately 15% found just once. Input material: PBMCs or a T cell subset sorted from them (not recorded which). Receptors were obtained from a man aged 18 to 29 who had mild COVID-19 (a few samples of this study predate the infection). Cell type and time point are not known.

With respect to this clonotype: This may come from a read error, since a much larger clone is one base off. The chain recombines TRBV9 with TRBJ2-3; 7 bases are a match to TRBD2. In germline, CDR1 is SGDLS, CDR2 YYNGEE. This CDR3 comprises 14 residues. The CDR3 DNA sequence: TGTGCCAGCAGCGCAGCGGGATCTACAGATACGAAGTATTTT. As protein: CASSAAGSTDTKYF.

This clonotype was counted many times. The chain joins TRBV18 to TRBJ2-7; the match to TRBD2 covers 8 bases. In germline, CDR1 is KGHSH, CDR2 LQKENI. This CDR3 has 16 residues. Unmatched junction bases numbered 8, after V lost 0 bases and J lost 4 bases. CDR3 sequence reads: CASSPPTGGFGYEQYF. The DNA for the CDR3 is TGTGCCAGCTCACCACCGACGGGGGGGTTTGGGTACGAGCAGTACTTC.

This sequence joins TRBV7-3 and TRBJ2-1, with D possibly TRBD2 on 6 matching bases. Germline values: CDR1 SGHTA, CDR2 FQGTGA. The CDR3 sequence is 15 residues long. Deletions cut 3 bases from V and 2 bases from J, with 11 bases between. The CDR3 DNA follows: TGTGCCAGCAGCTTCGTACCGGGGGCCTACAATGAGCAGTTCTTC. This sequence encodes CASSFVPGAYNEQFF.

The V call is TRBV5-4, the J call TRBJ2-2; D uncertain. The CDR3 sequence is 13 residues long. V lost 6 bases, J lost 6 bases, and 12 bases lay in between. Germline CDR1 reads SGHNT; CDR2 reads YYREEE (reference sequence). CDR3 DNA sequence: TGTGCCAGCACCCCCCTACCCGCCGGGGAGCTGTTTTTT. Protein sequence: CASTPLPAGELFF.